Sequencing of this T cell receptor beta chain was carried out in a study of shared clonotypes between healthy human individuals. Division of CD4+ cells produced a CD45RA+ naive subset and a CD45RA-negative memory subset. Trimming pared 2 bases from V and 8 bases from J, leaving 9 bases between. Germline V gene sequence: CDR1 MNHEY, CDR2 SVGAGI. The CDR3 is 12 residues long. This clone was seen only a few times. Its specificity is not known. Data came from immunoSEQ multiplex PCR; TCRdb stores just in-frame clones and leaves some out. The sample holds around 180,000 clones, over 80% seen once. Study-wide findings and caveats: The sole specimen, blood, was sampled, and tissue repertoires likely differ. Non-shared clonotypes had lower generation probabilities than clonotypes shared by all four sorted-subset donors.

Source material: naive CD4+ T cells sorted from blood. Subset meaning: CD45RA+ positively selected. The receptor was derived from a woman aged 25 to 39 in good health. V and J are TRBV6-5 and TRBJ1-2; no reliable D call. CDR3 coding DNA: TGTGCCAGCAGTTACAGAGGGAGCGGCTACACCTTC. Translated: CASSYRGSGYTF.